This T cell receptor beta chain comes out of a study of T-cell reconstitution after alpha-beta-depleted transplantation in children. The CDR3 runs to 15 residues. The germline gives CDR1 SNHLY, CDR2 FYNNEI. V was clipped by 1 base and J by 0 bases, with 7 bases between them. A TCRbeta library incorporating unique molecular identifiers was prepared. TCRdb redid the calling of the PCR reads with MiXCR, one entry per CDR3 protein. The sample shows some 490,000 distinct CDR3 sequences, approximately 12% of them seen only once. This receptor was taken from a human donor who donated a stem cell graft to a child with combined immunodeficiency. The chain links TRBV2 to TRBJ2-1; tentative D call: TRBD1 (5 bases). The sample in question was PBMCs from the stem cell graft donor, obtained from the stem cell graft. CDR3 DNA sequence: TGTGCCAGCAGTGAAGGACAGTCCTCCTACAATGAGCAGTTCTTC. This gives the protein CASSEGQSSYNEQFF.